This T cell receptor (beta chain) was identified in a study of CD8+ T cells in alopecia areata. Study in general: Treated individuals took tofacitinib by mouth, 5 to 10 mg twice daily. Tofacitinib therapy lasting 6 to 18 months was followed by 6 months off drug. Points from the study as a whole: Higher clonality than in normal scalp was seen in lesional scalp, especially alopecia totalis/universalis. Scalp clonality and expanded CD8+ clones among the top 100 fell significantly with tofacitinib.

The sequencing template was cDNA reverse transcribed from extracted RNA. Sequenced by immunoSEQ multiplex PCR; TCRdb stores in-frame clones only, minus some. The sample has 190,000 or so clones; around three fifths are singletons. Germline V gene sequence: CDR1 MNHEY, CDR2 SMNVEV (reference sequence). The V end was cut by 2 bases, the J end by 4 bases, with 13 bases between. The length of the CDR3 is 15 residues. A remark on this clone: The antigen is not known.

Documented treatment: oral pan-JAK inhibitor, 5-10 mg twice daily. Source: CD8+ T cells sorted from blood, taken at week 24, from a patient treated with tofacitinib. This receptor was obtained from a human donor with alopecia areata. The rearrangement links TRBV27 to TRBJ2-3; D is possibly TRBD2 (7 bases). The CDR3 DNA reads TGTGCCAGCAGTTTAGGGGGGGGCCGCGCAGATACGCAGTATTTT. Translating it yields CASSLGGGRADTQYF.